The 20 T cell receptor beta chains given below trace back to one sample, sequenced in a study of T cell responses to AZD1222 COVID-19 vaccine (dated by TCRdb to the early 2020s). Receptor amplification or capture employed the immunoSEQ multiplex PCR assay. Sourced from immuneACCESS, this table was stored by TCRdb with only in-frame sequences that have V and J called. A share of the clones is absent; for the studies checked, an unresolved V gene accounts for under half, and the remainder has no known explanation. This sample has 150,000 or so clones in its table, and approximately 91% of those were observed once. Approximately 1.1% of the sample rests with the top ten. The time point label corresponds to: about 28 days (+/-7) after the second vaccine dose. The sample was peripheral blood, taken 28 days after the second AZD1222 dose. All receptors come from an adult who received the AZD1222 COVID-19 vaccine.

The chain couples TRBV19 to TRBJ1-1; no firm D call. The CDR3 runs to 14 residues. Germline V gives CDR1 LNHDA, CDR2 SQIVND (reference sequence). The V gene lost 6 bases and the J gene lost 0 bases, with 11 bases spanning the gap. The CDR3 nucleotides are TGTGCCAGTAGGAGAGGCAGGCTGAACACTGAAGCTTTCTTT. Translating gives CASRRGRLNTEAFF.

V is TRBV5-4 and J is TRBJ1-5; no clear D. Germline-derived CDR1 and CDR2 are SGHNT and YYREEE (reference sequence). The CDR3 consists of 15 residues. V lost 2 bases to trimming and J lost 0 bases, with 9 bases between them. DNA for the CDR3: TGTGCCAGCAGCTTTGGTGGGTATAGCAATCAGCCCCAGCATTTT. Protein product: CASSFGGYSNQPQHF.

The CDR3 reads CASSLQGLAGGINEQFF. The DNA of the CDR3 is TGTGCCAGCTCACTGCAAGGACTAGCGGGAGGTATTAATGAGCAGTTCTTC. The rearrangement uses TRBV18 and TRBJ2-1; 14 bases align to TRBD2. There are 17 residues in the CDR3. J gave up 7 bases and V 4 bases, and 9 bases lay outside the gene matches. CDR1 KGHSH and CDR2 LQKENI come from the germline V gene.

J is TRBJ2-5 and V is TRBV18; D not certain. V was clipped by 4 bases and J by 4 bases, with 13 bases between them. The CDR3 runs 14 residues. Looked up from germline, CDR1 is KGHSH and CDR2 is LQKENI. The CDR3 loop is CASSLLEIRETQYF. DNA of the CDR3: TGTGCCAGCTCACTCCTAGAAATTCGAGAGACCCAGTACTTC.

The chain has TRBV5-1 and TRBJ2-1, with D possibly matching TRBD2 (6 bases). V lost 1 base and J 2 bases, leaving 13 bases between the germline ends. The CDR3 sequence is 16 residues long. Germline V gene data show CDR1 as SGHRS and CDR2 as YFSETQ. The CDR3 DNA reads TGCGCCAGCAGCTTGCTAGTGGGCGGGACCTACAATGAGCAGTTCTTC. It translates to CASSLLVGGTYNEQFF.

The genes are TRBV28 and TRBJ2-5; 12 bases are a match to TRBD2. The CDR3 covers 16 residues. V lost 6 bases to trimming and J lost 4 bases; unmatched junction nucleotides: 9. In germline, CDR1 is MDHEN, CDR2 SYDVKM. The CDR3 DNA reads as TGTGCCAGCAGGTCGACTAGCGGGAGAAGTAGAGAGACCCAGTACTTC. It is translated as CASRSTSGRSRETQYF.

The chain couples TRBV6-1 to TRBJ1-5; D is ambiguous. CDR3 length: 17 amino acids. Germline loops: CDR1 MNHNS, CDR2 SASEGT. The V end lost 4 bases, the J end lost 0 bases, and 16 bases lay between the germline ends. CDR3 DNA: TGTGCCAGCAGTGTATGGCAGCCCAATTATAGCAATCAGCCCCAGCATTTT. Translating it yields CASSVWQPNYSNQPQHF.

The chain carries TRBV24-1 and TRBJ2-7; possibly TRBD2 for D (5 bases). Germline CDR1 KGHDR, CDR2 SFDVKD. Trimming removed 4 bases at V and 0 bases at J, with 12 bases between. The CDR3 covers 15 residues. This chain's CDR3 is CATSDTRTHSYEQYF. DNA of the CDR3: TGTGCCACCAGTGACACTAGGACCCACTCCTACGAGCAGTACTTC.

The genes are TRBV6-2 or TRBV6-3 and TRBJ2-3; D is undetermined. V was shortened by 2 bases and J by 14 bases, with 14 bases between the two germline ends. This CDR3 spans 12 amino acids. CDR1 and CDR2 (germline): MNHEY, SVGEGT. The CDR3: CASSYPELVLYF. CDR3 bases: TGTGCCAGCAGTTACCCGGAGCTCGTGTTGTATTTT.

CDR3 in DNA: TGCGCCAGCAGCTTGGATGCAGGCTCCTTCTACGAGCAGTACTTC. Protein sequence: CASSLDAGSFYEQYF. The V gene is TRBV5-1, the J gene TRBJ2-7; D uncertain. CDR3 length: 15 amino acids. Germline V gene data show CDR1 as SGHRS and CDR2 as YFSETQ. Deletions cut 0 bases from V and 3 bases from J, with 13 bases between.

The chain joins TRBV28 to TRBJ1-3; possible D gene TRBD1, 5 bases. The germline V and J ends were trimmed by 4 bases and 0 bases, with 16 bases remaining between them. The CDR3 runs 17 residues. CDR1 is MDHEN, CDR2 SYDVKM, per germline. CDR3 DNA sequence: TGTGCCAGCAGTTGGGGGTCCTTCCGACGCTCTGGAAACACCATATATTTT. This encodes CASSWGSFRRSGNTIYF.

DNA for the CDR3: TGTGCCAGCAGTCGAGAGCAGTACTTC. It is translated as CASSREQYF. The chain couples TRBV7-3 to TRBJ2-7; no firm D call. The length of the CDR3 is 9 residues. In germline, CDR1 is SGHTA, CDR2 FQGTGA. V was shortened by 6 bases and J by 7 bases, with 4 bases between the two germline ends. The full variable domain, its missing parts supplied by reference TRBV7-3 and TRBJ2-7, is GAGVSQTPSNKVTEKGKYVELRCDPISGHTALYWYRQSLGQGPEFLIYFQGTGAADDSGLPNDRFFAVRPEGSVSTLKIQRTERGDSAVYLCASSREQYFGPGTRLTVT.

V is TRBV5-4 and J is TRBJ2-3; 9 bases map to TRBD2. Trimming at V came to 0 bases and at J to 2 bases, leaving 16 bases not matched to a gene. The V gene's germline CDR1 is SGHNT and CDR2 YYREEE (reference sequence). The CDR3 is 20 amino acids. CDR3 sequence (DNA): TGTGCCAGCAGCTTGGGGTGGGGACACCCAACTAGCGGGTCCACAGATACGCAGTATTTT. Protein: CASSLGWGHPTSGSTDTQYF.

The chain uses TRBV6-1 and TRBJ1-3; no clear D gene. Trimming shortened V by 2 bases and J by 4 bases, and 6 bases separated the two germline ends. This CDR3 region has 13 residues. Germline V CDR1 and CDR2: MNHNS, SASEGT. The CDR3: CASSELPGNTIYF. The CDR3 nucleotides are TGTGCCAGCAGTGAACTCCCGGGAAACACCATATATTTT.

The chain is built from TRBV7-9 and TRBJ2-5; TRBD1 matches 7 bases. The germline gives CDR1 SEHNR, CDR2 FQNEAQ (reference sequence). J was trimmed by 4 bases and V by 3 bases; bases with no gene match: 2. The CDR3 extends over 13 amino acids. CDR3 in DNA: TGTGCCAGCAGCTTGGGACAGATAGAGACCCAGTACTTC. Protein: CASSLGQIETQYF.

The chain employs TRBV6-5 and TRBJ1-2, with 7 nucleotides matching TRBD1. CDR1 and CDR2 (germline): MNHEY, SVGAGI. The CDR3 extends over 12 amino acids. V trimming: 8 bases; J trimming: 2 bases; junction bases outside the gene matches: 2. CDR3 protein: CASQDRNYGYTF. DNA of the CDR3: TGTGCCAGCCAGGACAGGAACTATGGCTACACCTTC.

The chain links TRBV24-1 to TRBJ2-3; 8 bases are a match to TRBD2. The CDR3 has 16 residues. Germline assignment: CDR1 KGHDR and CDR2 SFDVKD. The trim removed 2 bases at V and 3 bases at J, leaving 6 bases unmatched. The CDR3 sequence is CATSDSLAGGTDTQYF. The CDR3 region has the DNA TGTGCCACCAGTGATTCTCTTGCGGGAGGTACAGATACGCAGTATTTT.

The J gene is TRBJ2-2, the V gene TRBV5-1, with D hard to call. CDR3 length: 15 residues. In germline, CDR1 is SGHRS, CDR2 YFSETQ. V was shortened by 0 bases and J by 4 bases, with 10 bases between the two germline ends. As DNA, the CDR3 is TGCGCCAGCAGCTTGGCCCCACTTGGCACCGGGGAGCTGTTTTTT. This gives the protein CASSLAPLGTGELFF.

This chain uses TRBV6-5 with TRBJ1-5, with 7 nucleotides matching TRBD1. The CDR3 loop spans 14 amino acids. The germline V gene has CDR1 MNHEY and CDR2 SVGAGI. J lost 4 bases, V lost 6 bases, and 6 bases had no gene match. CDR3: CASSRTGDNQPQHF. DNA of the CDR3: TGTGCCAGCAGCCGGACAGGCGATAATCAGCCCCAGCATTTT.

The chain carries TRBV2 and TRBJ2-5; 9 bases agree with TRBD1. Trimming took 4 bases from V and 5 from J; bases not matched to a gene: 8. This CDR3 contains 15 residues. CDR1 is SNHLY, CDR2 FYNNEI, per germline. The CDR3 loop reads CASSVGGQGRETQYF. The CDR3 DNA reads TGTGCCAGCAGTGTTGGGGGACAGGGACGGGAGACCCAGTACTTC. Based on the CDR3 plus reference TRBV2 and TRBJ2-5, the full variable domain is EPEVTQTPSHQVTQMGQEVILRCVPISNHLYFYWYRQILGQKVEFLVSFYNNEISEKSEIFDDQFSVERPDGSNFTLKIRSTKLEDSAMYFCASSVGGQGRETQYFGPGTRLLVL.